These 15 T cell receptor beta chains originate from one sample sequenced in a study of early T cells in non-severe SARS-CoV-2 infection. MiXCR, applied by TCRdb to the 5' RACE reads, yields one record per CDR3 protein. The sample lists 86,000 or so distinct CDR3 sequences; more than 13% were seen once. The sequenced sample consisted of whole blood. These receptors came from an adult who was a healthcare worker with PCR-confirmed SARS-CoV-2 infection or an uninfected control (not recorded which).

J is TRBJ2-7 and V is TRBV29-1; 7 bases are a match to TRBD2. Germline CDR1 reads SQVTM; CDR2 reads ANQGSEA. This CDR3 is 13 amino acids long. Unmatched junction bases numbered 10, after V lost 4 bases and J lost 7 bases. CDR3 bases: TGCAGCGTTGTTTTAACAGCCGGGGGGGAGCAGTACTTC. The encoded protein is CSVVLTAGGEQYF.

This clonotype was found many times. This chain links TRBV7-8 with TRBJ2-1; D is possibly TRBD1 (5 bases). The CDR3 contains 18 residues. The germline CDR1 and CDR2 sequences are SGHVS and FQNEAQ. V was cut by 0 bases and J by 1 base, with 16 bases left in between. The CDR3 DNA reads TGTGCCAGCAGCTTAGCCCAAATAGGGGCTAGGTCCTACAATGAGCAGTTCTTC. It yields the protein CASSLAQIGARSYNEQFF.

The chain combines TRBV19 with TRBJ1-1; perhaps TRBD1 as D (6 bases). CDR1 LNHDA and CDR2 SQIVND come from the germline V gene (reference sequence). The CDR3 extends over 14 amino acids. V was trimmed by 7 bases and J by 1 base, leaving 13 bases between them. DNA for the CDR3: TGTGCCAGTACCTACGGGGGCGGGAACACTGAAGCTTTCTTT. Translating gives CASTYGGGNTEAFF.

This clonotype has just a few counts. The chain employs TRBV20-1 and TRBJ2-7; 8 bases map to TRBD2. Trimming at V came to 0 bases and at J to 4 bases, leaving 8 bases not matched to a gene. The CDR3 extends over 15 amino acids. Germline V lookup: CDR1 DFQATT, CDR2 SNEGSKA (reference sequence). In DNA form, the CDR3 reads TGCAGTGCTAGAGATGAAAGACTAGCGACGTACGAGCAGTACTTC. Protein: CSARDERLATYEQYF.

This clonotype was observed at least ten times. The CDR3 DNA follows: TGCAGCGTTGAAATTAGAGGCCACCGGGGGGCCCAGTACTTC. It translates to CSVEIRGHRGAQYF. The rearrangement links TRBV29-1 to TRBJ2-5, with 7 nucleotides matching TRBD2. This CDR3 has 14 amino acids. Germline V gene lookup returns CDR1 SQVTM and CDR2 ANQGSEA. V lost 2 bases and J lost 9; bases outside the gene matches: 12.

At least ten counts were recorded for this clonotype. V usage is TRBV20-1 and J usage is TRBJ1-3; the match to TRBD1 covers 7 bases. The CDR3 totals 15 residues. The junction had 6 bases not matched to a gene; V was cut back by 4 bases and J by 0 bases. CDR1 and CDR2 from the germline V gene are DFQATT and SNEGSKA (reference sequence). The CDR3: CSATPDRASGNTIYF. For the CDR3, the DNA is TGCAGTGCTACACCAGACAGGGCCTCTGGAAACACCATATATTTT.

This clonotype was picked up many times. This rearrangement joins TRBV2 to TRBJ2-2; 12 nucleotides align to TRBD1. V shed 7 bases, J shed 4 bases, and the junction held 10 bases outside the gene matches. The CDR3 runs 17 residues. Germline V CDR1 and CDR2: SNHLY, FYNNEI. The CDR3 is CASTLGQGARGTGELFF. In nucleotides, the CDR3 is TGTGCCAGCACTTTGGGACAGGGGGCGCGTGGCACCGGGGAGCTGTTTTTT.

At least ten counts were recorded for this clonotype. The chain uses TRBV20-1 and TRBJ2-3, with D maybe TRBD1 (6 bases). V dropped 1 base and J dropped 2 bases, with 16 bases sitting between them. Per the germline V gene, CDR1 is DFQATT and CDR2 is SNEGSKA (reference sequence). The CDR3 runs to 16 residues. The CDR3 is CSARGPPGHLTDTQYF. The CDR3 nucleotides are TGCAGTGCTAGAGGCCCGCCGGGACACCTCACAGATACGCAGTATTTT.

A few counts support this clonotype. The chain's CDR3 is CASSLSRGQTIEAFF. In DNA, the CDR3 is TGTGCCAGCAGCCTATCTCGGGGACAGACTATTGAAGCTTTCTTT. The gene calls are TRBV7-2 and TRBJ1-1; 7 positions agree with TRBD1. V was pared by 5 bases and J by 7 bases, with 13 bases of the junction left unmatched. The CDR3 consists of 15 residues. Germline V CDR1 and CDR2: SGHTA, FQGNSA.

This clonotype has only a few counts. The CDR3 region is CASSEEGHPSGYEQYF. The CDR3 DNA reads TGTGCCAGCAGTGAAGAGGGACACCCTTCGGGGTACGAGCAGTACTTC. The chain has TRBV2 and TRBJ2-7, with a tentative D call TRBD1 (6 bases). Germline CDR1 SNHLY, CDR2 FYNNEI. Trimming left V 1 base short and J 4 bases short, with 17 bases between. The CDR3 sequence is 16 residues long. Using reference TRBV2 and TRBJ2-7 for the parts outside the CDR3, the full variable domain is EPEVTQTPSHQVTQMGQEVILRCVPISNHLYFYWYRQILGQKVEFLVSFYNNEISEKSEIFDDQFSVERPDGSNFTLKIRSTKLEDSAMYFCASSEEGHPSGYEQYFGPGTRLTVT.

About this clonotype: This may stem from a read error, because a much larger clone lies one nucleotide away. This chain links TRBV11-3 with TRBJ2-5; D is possibly TRBD2 (5 bases). Trimming cost V 4 bases and J 3 bases, with 12 bases left between them. CDR3 length: 14 amino acids. Germline V gene sequence: CDR1 SGHNT, CDR2 YENEEA. The CDR3 DNA sequence: TGTGCCAGCAGCTCCGGAGGCCGAAAAGAGACCCAGTACTTC. Amino acid sequence: CASSSGGRKETQYF.

The chain joins TRBV7-3 to TRBJ1-1; D possibly corresponds to TRBD1 (5 bases). Between the trimmed V and J ends, which lost 2 bases and 12 bases, there was a span of 16 bases. The CDR3 sequence is 13 residues long. From germline, CDR1 is SGHTA and CDR2 FQGTGA. The DNA of the CDR3 is TGTGCCAGCAGCTTACTAAGGGGAGAAATCACTTTCTTT. This translates into CASSLLRGEITFF. Supplemented by reference TRBV7-3 and TRBJ1-1, the full variable domain reads GAGVSQTPSNKVTEKGKYVELRCDPISGHTALYWYRQSLGQGPEFLIYFQGTGAADDSGLPNDRFFAVRPEGSVSTLKIQRTERGDSAVYLCASSLLRGEITFFGQGTRLTVV.

This clonotype was found many times. This chain joins TRBV14 and TRBJ2-7, with D perhaps matching TRBD2 (6 bases). Deletions cut 6 bases from V and 3 bases from J, with 12 bases between. The CDR3 consists of 13 residues. CDR1 is SGHDN and CDR2 is FVKESK in the germline V gene. CDR3 residues: CASSAGGDYEQYF. The CDR3 bases are TGTGCCAGCAGTGCCGGCGGGGACTACGAGCAGTACTTC. The full variable domain, rest sourced from reference TRBV14 and TRBJ2-7, is EAGVTQFPSHSVIEKGQTVTLRCDPISGHDNLYWYRRVMGKEIKFLLHFVKESKQDESGMPNNRFLAERTGGTYSTLKVQPAELEDSGVYFCASSAGGDYEQYFGPGTRLTVT.

V and J are TRBV7-8 and TRBJ2-1; 13 nucleotides line up with TRBD2. Germline V gene sequence: CDR1 SGHVS, CDR2 FQNEAQ. The CDR3 sequence is 21 residues long. After removal of 0 bases from V and 9 bases from J, the junction contained 20 bases not matched to a gene. The CDR3 protein is CASSLAPWTSGRSWKDSEQFF. CDR3 sequence (DNA): TGTGCCAGCAGCTTAGCGCCTTGGACTAGCGGGAGAAGTTGGAAAGACAGTGAGCAGTTCTTC.

This clonotype has more than one count but fewer than ten. The genes are TRBV27 and TRBJ2-5, with 7 positions matching TRBD1. Germline V gene lookup returns CDR1 MNHEY and CDR2 SMNVEV (reference sequence). The CDR3 length is 14 residues. Unmatched junction bases numbered 7, after V lost 4 bases and J lost 5 bases. This chain's CDR3 is CASSSRRGFETQYF. The CDR3 DNA reads as TGTGCCAGCAGTTCCCGCAGGGGGTTTGAGACCCAGTACTTC.